These T cell receptor beta chains were read from a single sample in a study of CD8+CD57+ T cells in acquired aplastic anemia. Via MiXCR, TCRdb re-called the reads, giving one row per CDR3 protein. The sample consists of roughly 260,000 distinct CDR3 sequences, around 45% of them appearing once. Input material: sorted CD4+, CD8+, or CD8+CD57+ T cells (not recorded which) from PBMCs. The receptors were sampled from a human donor with aplastic anemia. Each CDR3 is given without its conserved first and last residue.

cdr3_aa	v_call	j_call
ASSLYGRKETQY	TRBV5-1	TRBJ2-5
SVEEEGTGLSYEQY	TRBV29-1	TRBJ2-7
ATSRVRGVEAF	TRBV15	TRBJ1-1
ASTQYDYEQY	TRBV6-1	TRBJ2-7
ASVETGTGVTGANVLT	TRBV6-4	TRBJ2-6
ASSQEMRGVDEQY	TRBV14	TRBJ2-7
ASRTGYQPQH	TRBV19	TRBJ1-5
ASKLGAGRQQETQY	TRBV19	TRBJ2-5
SVNPQGLGGYT	TRBV29-1	TRBJ1-2
ASSLSPEQYNEQF	TRBV5-8	TRBJ2-1
ASRSGRGGYT	TRBV6-5	TRBJ1-2
ASSYGEEGQPQH	TRBV6-5	TRBJ1-5
ASSFGQFGSTEAF	TRBV5-1	TRBJ1-1
SAQQRNYGYT	TRBV20-1	TRBJ1-2
SVVGTGGVWDNGYT	TRBV29-1	TRBJ1-2
ASRQGDDTEAF	TRBV19	TRBJ1-1
ASSLPAGNYGYT	TRBV7-9	TRBJ1-2
ASSSWGYASGEGQY	TRBV11-1	TRBJ2-7
ASSTTSGSYEQY	TRBV19	TRBJ2-7
AWRMDSGLQETQY	TRBV30	TRBJ2-5
AISPKGGEKLF	TRBV10-3	TRBJ1-4
ASTPTGPSGANVLT	TRBV30	TRBJ2-6
ASRIRAYSNQPQH	TRBV6-5	TRBJ1-5
ASSVAGTGNTIY	TRBV9	TRBJ1-3
ASSYGENGNRSGTEAF	TRBV2	TRBJ1-1
ASSQDGRLNEQF	TRBV4-3	TRBJ2-1